This T cell receptor beta chain was captured in a study of T cell responses to AZD1222 COVID-19 vaccine. Assay used: immunoSEQ multiplex PCR; TCRdb lists only in-frame clones, some missing. The sample contains around 200,000 clones, around 90% of which appear only once. The CDR3 totals 17 residues. Germline trimming cut 3 bases from V and 2 bases from J; bases unmatched to any gene: 10. Germline V gene lookup returns CDR1 KGHSH and CDR2 LQKENI. Study results and limitations: Along spike, vaccine-associated CD4 TCRs were found throughout, with dominance at 160-218 and 743-854. Donors skewed white British and female; clonal diversity was possibly underestimated.

With regard to this clone: The antigen is undetermined.

The chain links TRBV18 to TRBJ1-5; 7 bases fit TRBD1. The source material was peripheral blood, sampled on day 0 of AZD1222 vaccination. The source is an adult in good health. CDR3: CASSPADRTRRNQPQHF. The DNA of the CDR3 is TGTGCCAGCTCACCCGCGGACAGGACCCGGCGCAATCAGCCCCAGCATTTT. Together with reference TRBV18 and TRBJ1-5, the CDR3 gives the full variable domain: NAGVMQNPRHLVRRRGQEARLRCSPMKGHSHVYWYRQLPEEGLKFMVYLQKENIIDESGMPKERFSAEFPKEGPSILRIQQVVRGDSAAYFCASSPADRTRRNQPQHFGDGTRLSIL.